These 12 T cell receptor beta chains were all obtained from the same sample, sequenced in a study of OX40 agonist ivuxolimab in advanced cancers. The protocol was immunoSEQ multiplex PCR, while the TCRdb copy is restricted to in-frame clones and leaves out a portion. The profile shows roughly 99,000 clones, around 93% of them singletons. Here the sequenced sample was CD4+ or CD8+ T cells sorted from blood, taken in a trial of the OX40 agonist ivuxolimab. The receptors stem from an adult with an advanced solid tumor such as melanoma, head and neck, liver or kidney cancer.

The rearrangement links TRBV27 to TRBJ1-5; 7 bases line up with TRBD1. Germline V gene lookup returns CDR1 MNHEY and CDR2 SMNVEV (reference sequence). This CDR3 contains 13 residues. V lost 10 bases, J lost 6 bases, and 9 bases stayed unmatched. DNA of the CDR3: TGTGCCATCCAAGGGGGCCCGGGTCAGCCCCAGCATTTT. Its protein product is CAIQGGPGQPQHF.

This clone was detected only once. This sequence joins TRBV11-2 and TRBJ1-1; D unclear. V was pared by 5 bases and J by 3 bases, with 10 bases between. In germline, CDR1 is SGHAT, CDR2 FQNNGV. The CDR3 length is 13 residues. CDR3 nucleotides: TGTGCCAGCAGCAAGGCCTTATACACTGAAGCTTTCTTT. Translation: CASSKALYTEAFF.

This chain's CDR3 is CASSLGQPNTGELFF. DNA of the CDR3: TGTGCCAGCAGCTTGGGACAGCCAAACACCGGGGAGCTGTTTTTT. This chain connects TRBV5-4 to TRBJ2-2, with D possibly TRBD1 on 5 matching bases. V lost 0 bases and J lost 2, with 8 bases in between. The germline CDR1 and CDR2 sequences are SGHNT and YYREEE (reference sequence). This CDR3 region has 15 residues. Drawing the rest from reference TRBV5-4 and TRBJ2-2, the complete variable domain is ETGVTQSPTHLIKTRGQQVTLRCSSQSGHNTVSWYQQALGQGPQFIFQYYREEENGRGNFPPRFSGLQFPNYSSELNVNALELDDSALYLCASSLGQPNTGELFFGEGSRLTVL.

As to this clone: A read error may account for a junction end that differs from germline. The chain uses TRBV7-3 and TRBJ2-7, with 9 nucleotides matching TRBD1. Germline CDR1 SGHTA, CDR2 FQGTGA. This CDR3 has 14 amino acids. The CDR3, as DNA: TGTGCCAGCAGCTCGGGACAGGGAAACTACGAGCAGCACTTC. Amino acid sequence: CASSSGQGNYEQHF.

The rearrangement uses TRBV19 and TRBJ1-2, with no clear D. V dropped 3 bases and J dropped 9 bases, with 20 bases sitting between them. Germline V gene sequence: CDR1 LNHDA, CDR2 SQIVND (reference sequence). This CDR3 is 15 amino acids long. The CDR3 sequence: CASSIRVGELWSYTF. The CDR3 coding sequence is TGTGCCAGTAGTATTAGGGTCGGTGAACTATGGAGCTACACCTTC.

The V gene is TRBV28, the J gene TRBJ2-1, with TRBD2 matching 10 bases. Germline V gene lookup returns CDR1 MDHEN and CDR2 SYDVKM. The CDR3 contains 14 residues. The ends lost 2 bases at V and 8 bases at J; junction bases unmatched: 3. DNA of the CDR3: TGTGCCAGCAGTTTACTAGCGGGAGACTATGAGCAGTTCTTC. This encodes CASSLLAGDYEQFF.

J is TRBJ1-1 and V is TRBV27, with D maybe TRBD1 (5 bases). V lost 4 bases, J lost 1 base, and 19 bases lay in between. The CDR3 is made up of 17 amino acids. CDR1 is MNHEY, CDR2 SMNVEV, per germline (reference sequence). The CDR3 bases are TGTGCCAGCAGTTCACCGTACAGAGACAGTTCGAACACTGAAGCTTTCTTT. It encodes CASSSPYRDSSNTEAFF.

The chain combines TRBV6-1 with TRBJ2-7, with 8 nucleotides matching TRBD2. The junction had 6 bases not matched to a gene; V was cut back by 1 base and J by 4 bases. Germline loops: CDR1 MNHNS, CDR2 SASEGT. There are 15 residues in the CDR3. The CDR3 reads CASSEVAGGFYEQYF. The CDR3 DNA sequence: TGTGCCAGCAGTGAAGTGGCGGGAGGATTTTACGAGCAGTACTTC.

The chain links TRBV6-6 to TRBJ1-2, with 9 positions matching TRBD1. Germline CDR1 and CDR2: MNHNY and SVGAGI (reference sequence). Trimming took 2 bases from V and 3 from J; bases not matched to a gene: 4. The CDR3 length is 15 residues. The CDR3 DNA follows: TGTGCCAGCAGTTACCGGAGACAGGGGGACTATGGCTACACCTTC. Amino acids: CASSYRRQGDYGYTF.

The chain joins TRBV4-3 to TRBJ1-1; the D is unclear. Trimming left V 0 bases short and J 5 bases short, with 4 bases between. This CDR3 region has 12 residues. The germline V gene has CDR1 LGHNA and CDR2 YSLEER. In DNA, the CDR3 is TGCGCCAGCAGCCAAGATCGAACTGAAGCTTTCTTT. Protein product: CASSQDRTEAFF.

The chain joins TRBV27 to TRBJ2-3, with D possibly TRBD1 on 5 matching bases. Trimming stripped 6 bases from V and 4 bases from J, with 17 bases between. The CDR3 is made up of 15 amino acids. The germline V gene encodes CDR1 MNHEY and CDR2 SMNVEV (reference sequence). CDR3 loop: CASRSPAGWSDTQYF. As DNA, the CDR3 is TGTGCCAGCAGATCCCCGGCAGGGTGGTCAGATACGCAGTATTTT.

The chain joins TRBV19 to TRBJ1-5, with D possibly matching TRBD1 (5 bases). In germline, CDR1 is LNHDA, CDR2 SQIVND (reference sequence). Trimming shortened V by 0 bases and J by 4 bases, and 16 bases separated the two germline ends. This CDR3 comprises 17 residues. The CDR3 here is CASSIDQTPGRNQPQHF. For the CDR3, the DNA is TGTGCCAGTAGTATAGATCAGACGCCGGGGCGGAATCAGCCCCAGCATTTT.